Below are 25 T cell receptor beta chains sequenced from a single sample in a study of identical twins. TCRdb processed the 5' RACE reads anew with MiXCR; each CDR3 protein has one entry. The repertoire holds roughly 1,500,000 distinct CDR3 sequences, with roughly a third as singletons. The sequenced sample was cord blood. These receptors came from a newborn girl in good health.

A few counts support this clonotype. The chain carries TRBV12-3 or TRBV12-4 and TRBJ2-7, with TRBD2 as a possible D gene (6 bases). This CDR3 is 13 amino acids long. Trimming took 5 bases from V and 6 from J, leaving 14 bases between them. CDR3 amino acids: CASSPLSRGEQYF. Here the CDR3 DNA reads TGTGCCAGCAGTCCCTTGTCGCGGGGCGAGCAGTACTTC.

The chain has TRBV4-2 and TRBJ2-5, with TRBD2 identical over 7 bases. V gave up 2 bases and J gave up 2 bases; unmatched junction bases: 8. There are 16 residues in the CDR3. The germline CDR1 and CDR2 sequences are LGHNA and YNFKEQ. CDR3 bases: TGTGCCAGCAGCCAATGGGGGACTATCTTACAAGAGACCCAGTACTTC. Its translation is CASSQWGTILQETQYF.

This clonotype was seen more than once but under ten times. The chain couples TRBV5-1 to TRBJ2-3; D is unclear. The CDR3 is 14 amino acids. V was clipped by 2 bases and J by 0 bases, with 7 bases between them. Germline CDR1 SGHRS, CDR2 YFSETQ. The CDR3 reads CASSLIISTDTQYF. The CDR3 nucleotides are TGCGCCAGCAGCTTAATTATCAGCACAGATACGCAGTATTTT.

In this sample, this clonotype turned up a few times. The chain combines TRBV6-1 with TRBJ2-5; no definite D call. The CDR3 has 18 amino acids. Germline values: CDR1 MNHNS, CDR2 SASEGT. The V end lost 2 bases, the J end lost 0 bases, and 19 bases lay between the germline ends. The CDR3 DNA reads as TGTGCCAGCAGTGAAAGGGTGAAAGAATATCGGTACCAAGAGACCCAGTACTTC. It encodes CASSERVKEYRYQETQYF.

The chain joins TRBV4-2 to TRBJ1-1; D possibly corresponds to TRBD1 (5 bases). The germline CDR1 and CDR2 sequences are LGHNA and YNFKEQ. With 8 bases removed from V and 1 base from J, the gap between germline ends came to 11 bases. The CDR3 runs to 13 residues. CDR3 region: CASHIGGNTEAFF. The CDR3 bases are TGTGCCAGCCATATTGGGGGGAACACTGAAGCTTTCTTT.

This clonotype was counted a few times. The rearrangement links TRBV20-1 to TRBJ2-3, with D tentatively TRBD2 (5 bases). V was pared by 6 bases and J by 1 base, with 14 bases between. The germline gives CDR1 DFQATT, CDR2 SNEGSKA (reference sequence). The CDR3 loop spans 14 amino acids. This chain's CDR3 is CSALPRTGTDTQYF. The DNA for the CDR3 is TGCAGTGCCCTACCGAGGACTGGCACAGATACGCAGTATTTT.

The rearrangement links TRBV24-1 to TRBJ2-7; D unclear. Germline lookup yields CDR1 KGHDR and CDR2 SFDVKD. The CDR3 has 12 amino acids. The V and J ends lost 9 bases and 7 bases respectively, with 15 bases between them. This chain's CDR3 is CATQDRSNEQYF. CDR3 bases: TGTGCCACCCAGGACCGCAGCAATGAGCAGTACTTC.

This clonotype was detected ten times or more. The V gene is TRBV7-9, the J gene TRBJ1-2; unclear D gene. V dropped 1 base and J dropped 4 bases, with 10 bases sitting between them. This CDR3 is 14 amino acids long. Germline V gene sequence: CDR1 SEHNR, CDR2 FQNEAQ (reference sequence). As DNA, the CDR3 is TGTGCCAGCAGCTTAGGAGTCGGCCTCTATGGCTACACCTTC. Protein product: CASSLGVGLYGYTF.

V is TRBV6-1 and J is TRBJ1-5; unclear D gene. Germline V CDR1 and CDR2: MNHNS, SASEGT. V lost 2 bases and J lost 1, with 9 bases in between. The CDR3 runs 15 residues. The CDR3: CASSELAASNQPQHF. The CDR3 DNA follows: TGTGCCAGCAGTGAACTTGCCGCAAGCAATCAGCCCCAGCATTTT.

Comments on this clonotype: One junction end does not reproduce the germline sequence, and a read error may be involved. This chain connects TRBV28 to TRBJ1-5; D call uncertain. Germline lookup yields CDR1 MDHEN and CDR2 SYDVKM. The CDR3 consists of 18 residues. The CDR3 protein is CVSSPSRARNRSNQPQHF. CDR3 coding DNA: TGTGTCAGCAGTCCCTCGCGGGCCCGGAATAGGAGCAATCAGCCCCAGCATTTT.

This chain links TRBV20-1 with TRBJ2-2; the D gene is possibly TRBD2 (6 bases). The ends were cut back, 1 base at V and 3 bases at J, with 15 bases in the middle. Germline CDR1 and CDR2: DFQATT and SNEGSKA (reference sequence). There are 16 residues in the CDR3. CDR3 in DNA: TGCAGTGCTAGAGCGGAGGGCAGGGCGTACACCGGGGAGCTGTTTTTT. Translated, it gives CSARAEGRAYTGELFF.

Regarding this clonotype: One base away lies a much larger clone, so this may be a sequencing read error. The chain couples TRBV3-1 to TRBJ2-1; no clear D gene. CDR1 LGHDT and CDR2 YNNKEL come from the germline V gene (reference sequence). V was shortened by 0 bases and J by 12 bases, with 12 bases between the two germline ends. The CDR3 totals 13 residues. DNA for the CDR3: TGTGCCAGCAGCCAAGATAGAGGAAGTGGGCAGTTCTTC. Encoded protein: CASSQDRGSGQFF.

This clonotype appeared a few times. This chain connects TRBV10-3 to TRBJ2-6; D gene uncertain. CDR3 size: 15 residues. Trimming pared 1 base from V and 0 bases from J, leaving 4 bases between. Germline lookup yields CDR1 ENHRY and CDR2 SYGVKD. CDR3 protein: CAISEYSSGANVLTF. The CDR3 region has the DNA TGTGCCATCAGTGAGTACAGCTCTGGGGCCAACGTCCTGACTTTC.

The rearrangement joins TRBV20-1 to TRBJ1-5, with D perhaps matching TRBD1 (6 bases). This CDR3 has 15 amino acids. The V end was cut by 1 base, the J end by 6 bases, with 16 bases between. CDR1 and CDR2 from the germline V gene are DFQATT and SNEGSKA (reference sequence). CDR3 loop: CSARGWGAGGQPQHF. The CDR3 region has the DNA TGCAGTGCTAGAGGGTGGGGGGCTGGGGGTCAGCCCCAGCATTTT.

This clonotype has a handful of counts. The chain uses TRBV5-6 and TRBJ2-7; possible D gene TRBD2, 5 bases. Germline V gene lookup returns CDR1 SGHDT and CDR2 YYEEEE. V lost 4 bases and J lost 6, with 14 bases in between. CDR3 size: 13 residues. The CDR3, as DNA: TGTGCCAGCAGCCAACAAACTAGTTCCGAGCAGTACTTC. Its translation is CASSQQTSSEQYF.

This clonotype showed up just a few times. Here the CDR3 DNA reads TGTGCCAGCAGTTTTTCTACAGGTCTTAATGGGGAGACCCAGTACTTC. It specifies CASSFSTGLNGETQYF. The chain recombines TRBV28 with TRBJ2-5, with a tentative D call TRBD1 (5 bases). The CDR3 has 16 amino acids. V shed 3 bases and J shed 5 bases, with 19 bases lying between them. Germline V lookup: CDR1 MDHEN, CDR2 SYDVKM. The full variable domain, with the rest looked up from reference TRBV28 and TRBJ2-5, is DVKVTQSSRYLVKRTGEKVFLECVQDMDHENMFWYRQDPGLGLRLIYFSYDVKMKEKGDIPEGYSVSREKKERFSLILESASTNQTSMYLCASSFSTGLNGETQYFGPGTRLLVL.

This clonotype turned up a few times. The genes are TRBV3-1 and TRBJ2-7; no reliable D call. V was pared by 2 bases and J by 0 bases, with 8 bases between. This CDR3 region has 14 residues. CDR1 LGHDT and CDR2 YNNKEL come from the germline V gene (reference sequence). In DNA, the CDR3 is TGTGCCAGCAGCCAACACTTCCTCTCCTACGAGCAGTACTTC. This codes for CASSQHFLSYEQYF.

The V call is TRBV25-1, the J call TRBJ2-7; no firm D call. The CDR3 runs to 13 residues. The germline V and J ends were trimmed by 1 base and 6 bases, with 10 bases remaining between them. Germline V lookup: CDR1 MGHDK, CDR2 SYGVNS. The CDR3 is CASSELYGVEQYF. CDR3 nucleotides: TGTGCCAGCAGTGAATTATATGGAGTCGAGCAGTACTTC.

This chain joins TRBV7-9 and TRBJ2-7; 8 bases line up with TRBD1. V shed 5 bases, J shed 1 base, and the junction held 10 bases outside the gene matches. Germline V CDR1 and CDR2: SEHNR, FQNEAQ (reference sequence). The CDR3 is 16 residues long. The CDR3 DNA reads TGTGCCAGCAGCCGGAGACAGGGGCAAGGGTCCTACGAGCAGTACTTC. This encodes CASSRRQGQGSYEQYF.

As to this clonotype: At one of its ends the junction is not consistent with the germline gene, which may arise from a read error. The chain couples TRBV20-1 to TRBJ2-2; D tentatively fits TRBD1 or TRBD2 (5 bases each). Germline lookup yields CDR1 DFQATT and CDR2 SNEGSKA (reference sequence). The CDR3 runs 13 residues. The CDR3 DNA is TGCAGTGCTAGAGAGGGGCCTCCCGGGGAGCTGATTTTT. Protein: CSAREGPPGELIF.

The genes are TRBV20-1 and TRBJ2-1; no clear D. The V gene lost 6 bases and the J gene lost 0 bases, with 12 bases spanning the gap. The CDR3 has 14 amino acids. Germline V lookup: CDR1 DFQATT, CDR2 SNEGSKA (reference sequence). CDR3 coding DNA: TGCAGTGCCCCCACTACTCGCTCCTACAATGAGCAGTTCTTC. It is translated as CSAPTTRSYNEQFF.

The chain carries TRBV2 and TRBJ2-7, with D hard to call. Germline V CDR1 and CDR2: SNHLY, FYNNEI. This CDR3 has 13 amino acids. V was shortened by 2 bases and J by 2 bases, with 7 bases between the two germline ends. The CDR3 coding sequence is TGTGCCAGCAGTGAACTAGATGCCTACGAGCAGTACTTC. Its translation: CASSELDAYEQYF.

The J gene is TRBJ2-7, the V gene TRBV6-6, with 7 bases aligning to TRBD2. Looked up from germline, CDR1 is MNHNY and CDR2 is SVGAGI (reference sequence). V shed 1 base, J shed 2 bases, and the junction held 2 bases outside the gene matches. CDR3 length equals 14 residues. The DNA for the CDR3 is TGTGCCAGCAGTTACTTGGGGGGGACCTACGAGCAGTACTTC. This codes for CASSYLGGTYEQYF.

The CDR3 sequence is CASSLDVSTDTQYF. CDR3 in DNA: TGCGCCAGCAGCTTGGACGTTAGCACAGATACGCAGTATTTT. J is TRBJ2-3 and V is TRBV5-1, with no clear D. Germline CDR1 SGHRS, CDR2 YFSETQ. This CDR3 has 14 amino acids. The germline V and J ends were trimmed by 0 bases and 0 bases, with 5 bases remaining between them.

V gene TRBV7-2 combines with J gene TRBJ1-2; possible D gene TRBD1, 6 bases. Trimming removed 5 bases from V and 4 bases from J, with 14 bases in between. The germline gives CDR1 SGHTA, CDR2 FQGNSA. The CDR3 contains 14 residues. CDR3 protein: CASSPSTGSYGYTF. CDR3 nucleotides: TGTGCCAGCAGCCCTTCGACAGGTTCCTATGGCTACACCTTC.